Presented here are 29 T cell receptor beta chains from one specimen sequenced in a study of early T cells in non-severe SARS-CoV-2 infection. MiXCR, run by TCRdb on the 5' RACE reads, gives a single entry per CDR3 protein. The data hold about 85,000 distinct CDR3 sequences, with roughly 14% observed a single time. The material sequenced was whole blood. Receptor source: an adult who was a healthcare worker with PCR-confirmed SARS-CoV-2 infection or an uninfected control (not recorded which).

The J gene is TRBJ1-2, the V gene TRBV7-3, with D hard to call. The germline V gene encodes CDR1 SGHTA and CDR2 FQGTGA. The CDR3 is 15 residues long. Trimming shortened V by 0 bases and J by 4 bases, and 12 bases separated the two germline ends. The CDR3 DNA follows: TGTGCCAGCAGCTTAACCTTGCGCGGTAGCTATGGCTACACCTTC. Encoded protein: CASSLTLRGSYGYTF.

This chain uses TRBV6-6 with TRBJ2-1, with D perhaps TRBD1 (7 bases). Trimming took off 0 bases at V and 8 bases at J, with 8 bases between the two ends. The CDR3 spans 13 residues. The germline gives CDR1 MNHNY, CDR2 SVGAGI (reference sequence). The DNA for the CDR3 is TGTGCCAGCAGTTACTCCAGGGGGGATGAGCAGTTCTTC. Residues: CASSYSRGDEQFF.

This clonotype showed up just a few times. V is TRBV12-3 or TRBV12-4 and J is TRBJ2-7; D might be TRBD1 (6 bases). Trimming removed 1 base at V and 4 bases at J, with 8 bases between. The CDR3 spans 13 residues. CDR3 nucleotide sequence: TGTGCCAGCAGTTTAGGACAGGAGTACGAGCAGTACTTC. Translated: CASSLGQEYEQYF.

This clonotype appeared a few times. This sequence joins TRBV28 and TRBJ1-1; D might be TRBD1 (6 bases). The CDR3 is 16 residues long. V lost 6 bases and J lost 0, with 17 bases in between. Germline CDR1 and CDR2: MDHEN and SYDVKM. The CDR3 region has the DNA TGTGCCAGCAGCTCACAGGGAAGAGTCATGAACACTGAAGCTTTCTTT. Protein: CASSSQGRVMNTEAFF.

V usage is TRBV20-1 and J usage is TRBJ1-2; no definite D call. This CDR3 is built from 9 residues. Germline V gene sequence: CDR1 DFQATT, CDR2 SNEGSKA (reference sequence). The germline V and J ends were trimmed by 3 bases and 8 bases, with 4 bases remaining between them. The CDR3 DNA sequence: TGCAGTGCTAGGAGGGGCTACACCTTC. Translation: CSARRGYTF.

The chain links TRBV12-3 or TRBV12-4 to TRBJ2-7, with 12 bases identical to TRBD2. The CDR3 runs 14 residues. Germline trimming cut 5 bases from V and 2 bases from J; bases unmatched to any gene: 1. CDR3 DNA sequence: TGTGCCAGCAGTGGACTAGCGGGACCCTACGAGCAGTACTTC. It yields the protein CASSGLAGPYEQYF.

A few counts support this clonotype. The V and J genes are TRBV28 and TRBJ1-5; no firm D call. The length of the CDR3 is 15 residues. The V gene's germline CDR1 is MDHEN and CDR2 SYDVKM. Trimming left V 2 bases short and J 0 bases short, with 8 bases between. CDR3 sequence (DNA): TGTGCCAGCAGTTTACAGAGATATAGCAATCAGCCCCAGCATTTT. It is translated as CASSLQRYSNQPQHF. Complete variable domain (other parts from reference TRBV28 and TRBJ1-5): DVKVTQSSRYLVKRTGEKVFLECVQDMDHENMFWYRQDPGLGLRLIYFSYDVKMKEKGDIPEGYSVSREKKERFSLILESASTNQTSMYLCASSLQRYSNQPQHFGDGTRLSIL.

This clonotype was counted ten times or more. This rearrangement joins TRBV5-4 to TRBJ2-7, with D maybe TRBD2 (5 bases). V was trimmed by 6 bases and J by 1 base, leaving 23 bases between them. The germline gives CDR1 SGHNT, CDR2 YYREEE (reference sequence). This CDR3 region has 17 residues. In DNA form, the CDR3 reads TGTGCCAGCATCCCTGGTCGGGGAGTCTTAACTTCCTACGAGCAGTACTTC. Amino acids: CASIPGRGVLTSYEQYF.

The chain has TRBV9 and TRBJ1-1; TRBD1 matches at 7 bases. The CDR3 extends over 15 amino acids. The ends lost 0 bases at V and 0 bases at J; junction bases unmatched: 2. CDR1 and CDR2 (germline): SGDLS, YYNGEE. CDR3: CASSVGGTVNTEAFF. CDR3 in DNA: TGTGCCAGCAGCGTAGGGGGGACAGTGAACACTGAAGCTTTCTTT.

The CDR3 DNA follows: TGTGCCAGCAGCTTGACGGGACAGGGTCCCACAGATACGCAGTATTTT. Its translation: CASSLTGQGPTDTQYF. The chain joins TRBV7-9 to TRBJ2-3; TRBD1 agrees at 9 bases. V trimming: 3 bases; J trimming: 2 bases; junction bases outside the gene matches: 6. Germline V CDR1 and CDR2: SEHNR, FQNEAQ (reference sequence). This CDR3 is built from 16 residues. The variable domain in full, with the rest retrieved from reference TRBV7-9 and TRBJ2-3, is DTGVSQNPRHKITKRGQNVTFRCDPISEHNRLYWYRQTLGQGPEFLTYFQNEAQLEKSRLLSDRFSAERPKGSFSTLEIQRTEQGDSAMYLCASSLTGQGPTDTQYFGPGTRLTVL.

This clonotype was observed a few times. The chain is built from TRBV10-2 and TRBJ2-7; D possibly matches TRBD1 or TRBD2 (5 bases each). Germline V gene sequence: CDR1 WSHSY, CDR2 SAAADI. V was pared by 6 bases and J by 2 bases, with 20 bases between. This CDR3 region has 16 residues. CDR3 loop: CASSFPLRDDAYEQYF. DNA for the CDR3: TGCGCCAGCAGCTTTCCGCTCCGGGACGATGCCTACGAGCAGTACTTC.

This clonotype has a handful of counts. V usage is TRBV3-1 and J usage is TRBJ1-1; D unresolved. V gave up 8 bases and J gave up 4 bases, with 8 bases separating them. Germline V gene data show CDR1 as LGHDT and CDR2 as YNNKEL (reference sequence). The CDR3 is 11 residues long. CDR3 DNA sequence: TGTGCCAGCGGGTGGGGCACTGAAGCTTTCTTT. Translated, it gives CASGWGTEAFF.

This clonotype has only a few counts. The CDR3 here is CASSSGKREQYF. The CDR3 DNA follows: TGTGCCAGCAGTTCGGGGAAACGCGAGCAGTACTTC. The chain couples TRBV28 to TRBJ2-7; the D gene is possibly TRBD2 (5 bases). V was shortened by 4 bases and J by 6 bases, with 10 bases between the two germline ends. Germline values: CDR1 MDHEN, CDR2 SYDVKM. The CDR3 is 12 residues long.

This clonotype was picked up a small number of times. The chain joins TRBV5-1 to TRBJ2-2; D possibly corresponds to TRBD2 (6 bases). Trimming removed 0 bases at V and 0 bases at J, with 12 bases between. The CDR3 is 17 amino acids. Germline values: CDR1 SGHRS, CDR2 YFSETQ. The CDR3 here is CASSLDSSGANTGELFF. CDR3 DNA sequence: TGCGCCAGCAGCTTGGATTCGTCGGGGGCGAACACCGGGGAGCTGTTTTTT.

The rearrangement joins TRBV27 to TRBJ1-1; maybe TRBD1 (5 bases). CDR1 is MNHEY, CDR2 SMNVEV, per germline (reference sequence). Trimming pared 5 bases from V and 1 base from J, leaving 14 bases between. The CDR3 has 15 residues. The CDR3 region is CASSHTGRENTEAFF. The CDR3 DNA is TGTGCCAGCAGTCATACGGGACGGGAGAACACTGAAGCTTTCTTT.

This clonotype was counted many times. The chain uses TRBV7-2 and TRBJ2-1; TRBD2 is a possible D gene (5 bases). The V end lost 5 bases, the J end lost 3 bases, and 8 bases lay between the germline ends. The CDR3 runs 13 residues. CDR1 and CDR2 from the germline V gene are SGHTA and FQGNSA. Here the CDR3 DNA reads TGTGCCAGCAGCCCGGACTTCTACAATGAGCAGTTCTTC. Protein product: CASSPDFYNEQFF.

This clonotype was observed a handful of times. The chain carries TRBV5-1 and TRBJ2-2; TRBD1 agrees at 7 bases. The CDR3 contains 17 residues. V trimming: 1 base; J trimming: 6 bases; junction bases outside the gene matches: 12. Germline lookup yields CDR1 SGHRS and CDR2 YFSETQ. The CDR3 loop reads CASSLQRQGISPGELFF. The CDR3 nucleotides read TGCGCCAGCAGCTTGCAAAGACAGGGAATCTCGCCCGGGGAGCTGTTTTTT.

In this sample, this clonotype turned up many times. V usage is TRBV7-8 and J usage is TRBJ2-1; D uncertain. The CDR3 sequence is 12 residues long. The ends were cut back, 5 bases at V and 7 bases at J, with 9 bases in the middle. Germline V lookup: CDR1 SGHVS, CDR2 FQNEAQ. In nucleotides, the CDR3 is TGTGCCAGCAGCAGACCTGAGAATGAGCAGTTCTTC. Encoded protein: CASSRPENEQFF.

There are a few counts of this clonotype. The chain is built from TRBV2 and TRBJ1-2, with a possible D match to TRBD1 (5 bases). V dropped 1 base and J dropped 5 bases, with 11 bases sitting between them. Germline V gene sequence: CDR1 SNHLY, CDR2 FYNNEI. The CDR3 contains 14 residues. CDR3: CASSEEGVWYGYTF. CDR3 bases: TGTGCCAGCAGTGAAGAAGGGGTTTGGTATGGCTACACCTTC.

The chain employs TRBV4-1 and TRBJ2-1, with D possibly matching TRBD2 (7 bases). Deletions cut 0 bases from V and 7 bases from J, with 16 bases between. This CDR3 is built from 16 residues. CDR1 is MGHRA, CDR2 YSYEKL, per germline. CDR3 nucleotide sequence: TGCGCCAGCAGCCAAGAAAGGGGGAGGGCCAAGAATGAGCAGTTCTTC. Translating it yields CASSQERGRAKNEQFF.

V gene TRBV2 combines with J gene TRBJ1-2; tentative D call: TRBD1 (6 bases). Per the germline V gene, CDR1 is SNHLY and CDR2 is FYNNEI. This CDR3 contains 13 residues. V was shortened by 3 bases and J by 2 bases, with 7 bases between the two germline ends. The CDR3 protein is CASSEGGNYGYTF. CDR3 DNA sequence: TGTGCCAGCAGTGAGGGGGGCAACTATGGCTACACCTTC.

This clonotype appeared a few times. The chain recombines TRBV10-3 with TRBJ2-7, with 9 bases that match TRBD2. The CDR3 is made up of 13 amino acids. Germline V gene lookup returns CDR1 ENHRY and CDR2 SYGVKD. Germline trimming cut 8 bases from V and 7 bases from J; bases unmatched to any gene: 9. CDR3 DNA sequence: TGTGCCATCGCGATAGCGGGAGAGAGGGAGCAGTACTTC. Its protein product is CAIAIAGEREQYF.

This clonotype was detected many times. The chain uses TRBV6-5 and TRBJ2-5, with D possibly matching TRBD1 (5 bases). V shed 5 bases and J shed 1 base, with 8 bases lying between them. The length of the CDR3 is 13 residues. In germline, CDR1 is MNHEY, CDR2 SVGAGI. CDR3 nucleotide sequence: TGTGCCAGCAGTCCAGACAGCCAAGAGACCCAGTACTTC. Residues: CASSPDSQETQYF.

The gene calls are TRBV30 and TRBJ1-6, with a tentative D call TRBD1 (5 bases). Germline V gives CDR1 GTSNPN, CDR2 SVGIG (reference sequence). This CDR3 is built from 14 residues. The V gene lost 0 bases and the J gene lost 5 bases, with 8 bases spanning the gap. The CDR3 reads CAWSVGTHNSPLHF. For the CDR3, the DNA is TGTGCCTGGAGTGTGGGGACCCATAATTCACCCCTCCACTTT.

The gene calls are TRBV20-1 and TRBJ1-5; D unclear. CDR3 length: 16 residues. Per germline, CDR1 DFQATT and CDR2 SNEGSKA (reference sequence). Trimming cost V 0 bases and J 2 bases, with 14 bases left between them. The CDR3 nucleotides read TGCAGTGCTAGAGATGCGGGGTACAGAGGCAATCAGCCCCAGCATTTT. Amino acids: CSARDAGYRGNQPQHF.

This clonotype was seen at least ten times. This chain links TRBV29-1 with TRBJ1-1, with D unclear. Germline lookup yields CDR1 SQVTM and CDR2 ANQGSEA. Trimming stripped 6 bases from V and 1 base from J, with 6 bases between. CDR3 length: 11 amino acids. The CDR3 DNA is TGCAGCGTGGACGGGAACACTGAAGCTTTCTTT. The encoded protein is CSVDGNTEAFF.

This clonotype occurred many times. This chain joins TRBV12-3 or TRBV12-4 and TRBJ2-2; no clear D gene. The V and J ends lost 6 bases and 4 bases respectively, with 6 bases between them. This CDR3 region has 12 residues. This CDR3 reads CASSPLTGELFF. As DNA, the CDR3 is TGTGCCAGCAGCCCTCTCACCGGGGAGCTGTTTTTT.

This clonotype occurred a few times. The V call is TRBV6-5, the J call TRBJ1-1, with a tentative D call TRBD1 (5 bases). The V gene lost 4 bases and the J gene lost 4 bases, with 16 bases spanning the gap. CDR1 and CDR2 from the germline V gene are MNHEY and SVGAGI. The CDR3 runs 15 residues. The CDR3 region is CASSSSRRGATEAFF. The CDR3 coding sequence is TGTGCCAGCAGTTCCTCCCGACGAGGGGCCACTGAAGCTTTCTTT.

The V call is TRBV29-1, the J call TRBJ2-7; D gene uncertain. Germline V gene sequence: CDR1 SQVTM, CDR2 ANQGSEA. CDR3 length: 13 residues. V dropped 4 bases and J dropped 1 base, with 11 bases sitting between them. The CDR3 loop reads CSVGQARSYEQYF. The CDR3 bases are TGCAGCGTTGGGCAGGCTAGGTCCTACGAGCAGTACTTC.